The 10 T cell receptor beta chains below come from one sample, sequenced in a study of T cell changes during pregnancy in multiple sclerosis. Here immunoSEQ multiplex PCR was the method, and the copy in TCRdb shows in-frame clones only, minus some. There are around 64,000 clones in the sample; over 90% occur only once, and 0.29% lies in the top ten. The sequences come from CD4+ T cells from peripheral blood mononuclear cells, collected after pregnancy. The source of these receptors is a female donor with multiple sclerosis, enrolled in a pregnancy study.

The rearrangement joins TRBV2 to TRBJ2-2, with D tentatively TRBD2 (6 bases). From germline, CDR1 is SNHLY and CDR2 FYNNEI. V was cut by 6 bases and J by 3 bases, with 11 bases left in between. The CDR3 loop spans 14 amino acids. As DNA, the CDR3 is TGTGCCAGCAGAAACATAGCGGACACCGGGGAGCTGTTTTTT. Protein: CASRNIADTGELFF.

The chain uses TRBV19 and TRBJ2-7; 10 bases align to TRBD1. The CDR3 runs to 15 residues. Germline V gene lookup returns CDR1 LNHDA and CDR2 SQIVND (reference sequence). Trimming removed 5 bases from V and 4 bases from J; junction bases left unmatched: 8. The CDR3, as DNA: TGTGCCAGTAGTCCTGGGGGGACAGGGGCATACGAGCAGTACTTC. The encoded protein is CASSPGGTGAYEQYF.

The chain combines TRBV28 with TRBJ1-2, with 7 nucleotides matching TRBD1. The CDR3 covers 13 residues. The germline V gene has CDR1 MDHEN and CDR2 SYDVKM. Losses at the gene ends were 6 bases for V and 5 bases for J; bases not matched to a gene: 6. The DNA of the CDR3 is TGTGCCAGCAGCAACAGGGGACAATATGGCTACACCTTC. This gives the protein CASSNRGQYGYTF.

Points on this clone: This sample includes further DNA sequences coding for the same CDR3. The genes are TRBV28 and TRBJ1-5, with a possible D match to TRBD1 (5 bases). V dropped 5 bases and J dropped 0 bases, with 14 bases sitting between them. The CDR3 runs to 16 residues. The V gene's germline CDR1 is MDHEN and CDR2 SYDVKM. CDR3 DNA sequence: TGTGCCAGCAGTCCTGGGGGGAGGGATAGCAATCAGCCCCAGCATTTT. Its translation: CASSPGGRDSNQPQHF.

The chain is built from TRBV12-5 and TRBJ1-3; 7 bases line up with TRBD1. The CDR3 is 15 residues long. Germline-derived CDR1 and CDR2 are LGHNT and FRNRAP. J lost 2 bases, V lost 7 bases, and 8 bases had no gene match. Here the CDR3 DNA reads TGTGCTAGTGTCAGGGGGTTTGCCACTGGAAACACCATATATTTT. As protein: CASVRGFATGNTIYF.

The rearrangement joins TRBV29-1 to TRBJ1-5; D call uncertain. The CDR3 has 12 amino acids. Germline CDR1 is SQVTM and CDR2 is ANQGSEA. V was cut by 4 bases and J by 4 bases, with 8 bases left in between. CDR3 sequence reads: CSVVEGNQPQHF. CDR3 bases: TGCAGCGTTGTTGAGGGAAATCAGCCCCAGCATTTT.

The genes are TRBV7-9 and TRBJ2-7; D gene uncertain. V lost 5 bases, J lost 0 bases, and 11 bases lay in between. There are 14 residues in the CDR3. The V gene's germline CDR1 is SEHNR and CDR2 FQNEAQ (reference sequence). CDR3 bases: TGTGCCAGCAGCCCAATTCAGAACTCCTACGAGCAGTACTTC. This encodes CASSPIQNSYEQYF.

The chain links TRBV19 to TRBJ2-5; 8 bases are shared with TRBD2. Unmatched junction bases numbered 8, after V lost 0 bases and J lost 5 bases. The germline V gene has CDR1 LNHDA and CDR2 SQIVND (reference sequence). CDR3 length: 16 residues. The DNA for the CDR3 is TGTGCCAGTAGTATAGATTTGCGGGGGGCTCCCGAGACCCAGTACTTC. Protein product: CASSIDLRGAPETQYF.

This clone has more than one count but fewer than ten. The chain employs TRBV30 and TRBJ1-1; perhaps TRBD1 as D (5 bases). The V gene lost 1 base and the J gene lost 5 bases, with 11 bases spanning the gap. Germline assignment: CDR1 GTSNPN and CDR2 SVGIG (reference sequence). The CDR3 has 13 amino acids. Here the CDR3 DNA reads TGTGCCTGGAGTGGGAAGGGGCGAACTGAAGCTTTCTTT. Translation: CAWSGKGRTEAFF. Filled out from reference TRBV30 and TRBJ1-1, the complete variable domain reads SQTIHQWPATLVQPVGSPLSLECTVEGTSNPNLYWYRQAAGRGLQLLFYSVGIGQISSEVPQNLSASRPQDRQFILSSKKLLLSDSGFYLCAWSGKGRTEAFFGQGTRLTVV.

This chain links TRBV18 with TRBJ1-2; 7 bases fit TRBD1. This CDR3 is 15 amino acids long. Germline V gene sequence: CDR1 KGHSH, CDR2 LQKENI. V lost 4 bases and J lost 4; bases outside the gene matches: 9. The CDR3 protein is CASSLKEGGGYGYTF. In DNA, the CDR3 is TGTGCCAGCTCACTCAAGGAAGGGGGCGGCTATGGCTACACCTTC. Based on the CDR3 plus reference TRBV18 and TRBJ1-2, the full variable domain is NAGVMQNPRHLVRRRGQEARLRCSPMKGHSHVYWYRQLPEEGLKFMVYLQKENIIDESGMPKERFSAEFPKEGPSILRIQQVVRGDSAAYFCASSLKEGGGYGYTFGSGTRLTVV.